The 29 T cell receptor beta chains given below trace back to one sample, sequenced in a study of OX40 agonist ivuxolimab in advanced cancers. Clones were sequenced by immunoSEQ multiplex PCR, and TCRdb holds only the in-frame ones, with some missing. The table records 100,000 or so clones, over 75% of them present only once. Sample: CD4+ or CD8+ T cells sorted from blood, taken in a trial of the OX40 agonist ivuxolimab. These TCRs come from an adult with an advanced solid tumor such as melanoma, head and neck, liver or kidney cancer.

The chain joins TRBV28 to TRBJ2-6; the D gene is possibly TRBD2 (5 bases). V lost 8 bases, J lost 4 bases, and 9 bases lay in between. The CDR3 sequence is 13 residues long. Germline V CDR1 and CDR2: MDHEN, SYDVKM. DNA of the CDR3: TGTGCCAGCTTCACGGGAGGGGCCAACGTCCTGACTTTC. Protein: CASFTGGANVLTF.

The chain carries TRBV10-3 and TRBJ2-7, with a possible D match to TRBD2 (6 bases). This CDR3 is built from 13 residues. Germline CDR1 reads ENHRY; CDR2 reads SYGVKD. Trimming removed 4 bases from V and 3 bases from J, with 10 bases in between. As DNA, the CDR3 is TGTGCCATCAGTGCGGTGGAGGGCTACGAGCAGTACTTC. As protein: CAISAVEGYEQYF.

The chain uses TRBV7-9 and TRBJ2-5; 8 nucleotides line up with TRBD1. Near its end, the DNA agrees better with TRBJ2-7, so the J call may be wrong. The CDR3 extends over 12 amino acids. CDR1 SEHNR and CDR2 FQNEAQ come from the germline V gene (reference sequence). CDR3 DNA sequence: TGTGCCAGCAGCTGGGACAGGTACGAGCAGTACTTC. Its translation: CASSWDRYEQYF.

The chain has TRBV21-1 and TRBJ2-1; TRBD2, the table's D call, was not compared with the DNA. TRBV21-1 is a pseudogene locus. The CDR3 is made up of 11 amino acids. In DNA form, the CDR3 reads TGTGCCAGCTCTTGTTACGGTGAGCAGTTCTTC. Translation gives CASSCYGEQFF.

The V gene is TRBV23-1, the J gene TRBJ1-2; no firm D call. TRBV23-1 is sorted into the ORF group, with uncertain function. The length of the CDR3 is 13 residues. V dropped 6 bases and J dropped 4 bases, with 12 bases sitting between them. The DNA of the CDR3 is TGCGCCAGCAGATTACTCTCCGGCTATGGCTACACCTTC. This sequence encodes CASRLLSGYGYTF.

The chain has TRBV5-4 and TRBJ1-5; D ambiguous. V lost 1 base to trimming and J lost 0 bases, with 5 bases between them. Germline V CDR1 and CDR2: SGHNT, YYREEE (reference sequence). The CDR3 is made up of 14 amino acids. The DNA of the CDR3 is TGTGCCAGCAGCTTGTTGGGTAGCAATCAGCCCCAGCATTTT. Encoded protein: CASSLLGSNQPQHF.

The V and J genes are TRBV28 and TRBJ2-2, with TRBD2 identical over 7 bases. This CDR3 contains 17 residues. Germline CDR1 is MDHEN and CDR2 is SYDVKM. With 5 bases clipped from V and 7 bases from J, the junction kept 16 bases outside the gene matches. The CDR3 nucleotides read TGTGCCAGCAGTGCCCGGGGACTACAAGGTGGATTCGGGGAGCTGTTTTTT. Its translation is CASSARGLQGGFGELFF.

The chain employs TRBV7-9 and TRBJ2-7; no definite D call. Deletions cut 0 bases from V and 2 bases from J, with 5 bases between. The CDR3 runs 13 residues. CDR1 SEHNR and CDR2 FQNEAQ come from the germline V gene (reference sequence). The CDR3 nucleotides are TGTGCCAGCAGCTTAGCCGGAACCTACGAGCAGTACTTC. This encodes CASSLAGTYEQYF.

The chain employs TRBV4-2 and TRBJ2-2; no reliable D call. Trimming stripped 5 bases from V and 4 bases from J, with 11 bases between. The CDR3 length is 14 residues. Germline-derived CDR1 and CDR2 are LGHNA and YNFKEQ. CDR3 coding DNA: TGTGCCAGCAGCGCTCTAGAGAGCACCGGGGAGCTGTTTTTT. This codes for CASSALESTGELFF.

The genes are TRBV11-2 and TRBJ2-3, with TRBD2 matching 9 bases. With 3 bases clipped from V and 7 bases from J, the junction kept 8 bases outside the gene matches. The V gene's germline CDR1 is SGHAT and CDR2 FQNNGV. The CDR3 totals 15 residues. In nucleotides, the CDR3 is TGTGCCAGCAGCTTCTTAGCGGGAGCCGTGAATACGCAGTATTTT. Translation: CASSFLAGAVNTQYF.

This clone was counted a single time. No DNA is shown, since the ends of the CDR3 on it are uncertain; the CDR3 is the one TCRdb lists. The genes are TRBV21-1 and TRBJ1-5. TRBV21-1 is assigned pseudogene status. Both ends counted, the CDR3 spans 15 residues. The CDR3 sequence: CATLGWGGGNQPQHF.

V gene TRBV28 combines with J gene TRBJ1-4, with D uncertain. The germline gives CDR1 MDHEN, CDR2 SYDVKM. V was trimmed by 5 bases and J by 0 bases, leaving 10 bases between them. The CDR3 extends over 15 amino acids. The CDR3 DNA is TGTGCCAGCAGTCGCCACAGTCCAACTAATGAAAAACTGTTTTTT. This codes for CASSRHSPTNEKLFF. Full variable domain (outside the CDR3, taken from reference TRBV28 and TRBJ1-4): DVKVTQSSRYLVKRTGEKVFLECVQDMDHENMFWYRQDPGLGLRLIYFSYDVKMKEKGDIPEGYSVSREKKERFSLILESASTNQTSMYLCASSRHSPTNEKLFFGSGTQLSVL.

The CDR3 here is CASSQVTSEQYF. The CDR3 DNA reads as TGTGCCAGCAGCCAAGTCACCAGCGAGCAGTACTTC. The chain is built from TRBV7-9 and TRBJ2-7, with D uncertain. Germline assignment: CDR1 SEHNR and CDR2 FQNEAQ (reference sequence). The CDR3 loop spans 12 amino acids. Deletions cut 5 bases from V and 6 bases from J, with 11 bases between.

V gene TRBV5-4 combines with J gene TRBJ1-6; D gene ambiguous. V lost 4 bases to trimming and J lost 10 bases, with 12 bases between them. The CDR3 has 13 amino acids. Germline loops: CDR1 SGHNT, CDR2 YYREEE (reference sequence). The CDR3: CASSPPTGSPLHF. As DNA, the CDR3 is TGTGCCAGCAGCCCGCCTACTGGATCACCCCTCCACTTT.

V gene TRBV29-1 combines with J gene TRBJ2-1, with 8 positions matching TRBD2. The CDR3 runs to 19 residues. Germline trimming cut 4 bases from V and 1 base from J; bases unmatched to any gene: 18. Per germline, CDR1 SQVTM and CDR2 ANQGSEA. CDR3 nucleotides: TGCAGCGTTGCCCCGCGATTTTTTCGGGAGGGCTGGTCCTACAATGAGCAGTTCTTC. It is translated as CSVAPRFFREGWSYNEQFF.

The V gene is TRBV7-3, the J gene TRBJ1-1; tentative D call: TRBD1 (5 bases). The CDR3 contains 14 residues. Trimming removed 5 bases from V and 5 bases from J, with 15 bases in between. Germline loops: CDR1 SGHTA, CDR2 FQGTGA. The CDR3 coding sequence is TGTGCCAGCAGCCTACGGACACTCGGTACTGAAGCTTTCTTT. Protein product: CASSLRTLGTEAFF.

CDR3 sequence (DNA): TGTGCCACCAGCACTTTTAGCGGGAGCACAGATACGCAGTATTTT. It specifies CATSTFSGSTDTQYF. J is TRBJ2-3 and V is TRBV15; 7 bases agree with TRBD2. The CDR3 covers 15 residues. Germline V CDR1 and CDR2: LNHNV, YYDKDF (reference sequence). J lost 0 bases, V lost 4 bases, and 4 bases had no gene match.

V and J are TRBV28 and TRBJ2-2; D may match TRBD1 or TRBD2 (6 bases each). Looked up from germline, CDR1 is MDHEN and CDR2 is SYDVKM. Trimming pared 7 bases from V and 5 bases from J, leaving 23 bases between. The CDR3 runs 17 residues. The CDR3 region is CASTLWGSGGPTGELFF. The CDR3 DNA reads TGTGCCAGCACCCTTTGGGGGTCTGGGGGGCCGACCGGGGAGCTGTTTTTT.

The chain is built from TRBV19 and TRBJ2-2; 7 bases fit TRBD2. The CDR3 loop spans 16 amino acids. Germline assignment: CDR1 LNHDA and CDR2 SQIVND (reference sequence). J gave up 4 bases and V 10 bases, and 15 bases lay outside the gene matches. CDR3 sequence reads: CATKAPPGLSTGELFF. The CDR3 nucleotides are TGTGCCACGAAGGCCCCTCCGGGACTAAGCACCGGGGAGCTGTTTTTT.

V and J are TRBV5-1 and TRBJ2-3; D gene uncertain. The CDR3 runs to 14 residues. The germline gives CDR1 SGHRS, CDR2 YFSETQ. V was clipped by 0 bases and J by 6 bases, with 11 bases between them. The CDR3 spells CASSLGPTVDTQYF. CDR3 bases: TGCGCCAGCAGCTTGGGGCCCACGGTGGATACGCAGTATTTT.

CDR3 protein: CASSQGSSNYGYTF. The CDR3 bases are TGTGCCAGCAGCCAAGGATCATCTAACTATGGCTACACCTTC. This chain joins TRBV4-2 and TRBJ1-2; D is unresolved. This CDR3 comprises 14 residues. The V and J ends lost 1 base and 0 bases respectively, with 6 bases between them. Germline V gene sequence: CDR1 LGHNA, CDR2 YNFKEQ.

The V call is TRBV7-3, the J call TRBJ2-2; D is possibly TRBD1 (5 bases). V lost 5 bases and J lost 4, with 14 bases in between. Germline loops: CDR1 SGHTA, CDR2 FQGTGA. CDR3 size: 15 residues. CDR3 protein: CASSLSARATGELFF. CDR3 coding DNA: TGTGCCAGCAGCCTCTCGGCCAGGGCCACCGGGGAGCTGTTTTTT.

The chain recombines TRBV19 with TRBJ1-1; the match to TRBD1 covers 9 bases. Germline assignment: CDR1 LNHDA and CDR2 SQIVND (reference sequence). The CDR3 covers 13 residues. J gave up 5 bases and V 10 bases, and 8 bases lay outside the gene matches. The CDR3 DNA is TGTGCCACCCGGGACAGGGCAATTACTGAAGCTTTCTTT. Amino acid sequence: CATRDRAITEAFF.

This clone occurred once. V and J are TRBV28 and TRBJ1-1; D is ambiguous. V was pared by 6 bases and J by 4 bases, with 12 bases between. The CDR3 covers 13 residues. Germline assignment: CDR1 MDHEN and CDR2 SYDVKM. This CDR3 is CASRRRASTEAFF. The CDR3 region has the DNA TGTGCCAGCAGGAGGAGGGCTAGCACTGAAGCTTTCTTT.

In the case of this clone: One end of the junction varies from germline; a read error may be responsible. The J gene is TRBJ1-5, the V gene TRBV7-9; a possible D gene is TRBD1 (5 bases). In germline, CDR1 is SEHNR, CDR2 FQNEAQ (reference sequence). The CDR3 has 15 amino acids. Written as DNA, the CDR3 is TGTGCCGGCAGCTTAGGAGGGGCCCTCGGACAGCCCCAGCATTTT. Amino acid sequence: CAGSLGGALGQPQHF.

The chain employs TRBV6-5 and TRBJ2-2; TRBD2 agrees at 10 bases. This CDR3 has 14 amino acids. Germline CDR1 MNHEY, CDR2 SVGAGI. V lost 8 bases to trimming and J lost 5 bases; unmatched junction nucleotides: 5. As DNA, the CDR3 is TGTGCCAGCCGGACTAGCGGCCGGACCGGGGAGCTGTTTTTT. It yields the protein CASRTSGRTGELFF.

This rearrangement joins TRBV28 to TRBJ1-5; possible D gene TRBD1, 5 bases. The V end was cut by 7 bases, the J end by 7 bases, with 11 bases between. Germline loops: CDR1 MDHEN, CDR2 SYDVKM. The CDR3 loop spans 12 amino acids. CDR3: CASTAGQQPQHF. CDR3 DNA sequence: TGTGCCAGCACGGCAGGACAACAGCCCCAGCATTTT.

CDR3 sequence reads: CASSPTSTSGVYEQYF. CDR3 in DNA: TGTGCCAGCTCACCAACTAGCACTAGCGGAGTCTACGAGCAGTACTTC. This chain joins TRBV18 and TRBJ2-7; TRBD2 matches at 8 bases. Germline V gives CDR1 KGHSH, CDR2 LQKENI. Losses at the gene ends were 2 bases for V and 3 bases for J; bases not matched to a gene: 9. The CDR3 is made up of 16 amino acids.

The CDR3 region is CASNFRGENIQYF. CDR3 sequence (DNA): TGTGCCAGTAATTTCAGGGGGGAAAACATTCAGTACTTC. The chain links TRBV19 to TRBJ2-4; D is perhaps TRBD1 (7 bases). The germline gives CDR1 LNHDA, CDR2 SQIVND (reference sequence). Trimming removed 7 bases at V and 5 bases at J, with 12 bases between. CDR3 length: 13 amino acids.